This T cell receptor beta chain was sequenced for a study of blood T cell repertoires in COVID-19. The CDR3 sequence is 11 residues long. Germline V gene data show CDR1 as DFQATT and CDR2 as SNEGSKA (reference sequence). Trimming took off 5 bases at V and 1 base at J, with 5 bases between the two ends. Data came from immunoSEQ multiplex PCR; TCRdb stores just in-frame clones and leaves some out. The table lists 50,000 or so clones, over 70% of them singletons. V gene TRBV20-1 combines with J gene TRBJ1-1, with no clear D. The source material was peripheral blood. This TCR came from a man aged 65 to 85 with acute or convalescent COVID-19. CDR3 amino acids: CSAAANTEAFF. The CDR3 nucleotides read TGCAGTGCTGCGGCGAACACTGAAGCTTTCTTT.